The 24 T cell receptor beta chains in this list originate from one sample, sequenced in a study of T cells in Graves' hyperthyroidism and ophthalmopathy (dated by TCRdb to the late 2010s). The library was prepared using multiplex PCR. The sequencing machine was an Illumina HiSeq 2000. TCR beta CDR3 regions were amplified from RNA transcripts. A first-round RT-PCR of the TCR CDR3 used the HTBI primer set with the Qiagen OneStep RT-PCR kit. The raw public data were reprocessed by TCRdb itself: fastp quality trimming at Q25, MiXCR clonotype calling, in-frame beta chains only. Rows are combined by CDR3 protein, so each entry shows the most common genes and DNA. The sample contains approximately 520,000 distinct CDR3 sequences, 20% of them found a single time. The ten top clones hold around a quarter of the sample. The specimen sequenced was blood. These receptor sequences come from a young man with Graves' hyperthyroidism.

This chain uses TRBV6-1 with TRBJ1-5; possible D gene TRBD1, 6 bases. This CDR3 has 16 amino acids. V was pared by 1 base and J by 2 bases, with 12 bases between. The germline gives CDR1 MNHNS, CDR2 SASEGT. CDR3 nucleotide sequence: TGTGCCAGCAGTGAAGTTGGAGCAGGGGGCAATCAGCCCCAGCATTTT. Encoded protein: CASSEVGAGGNQPQHF.

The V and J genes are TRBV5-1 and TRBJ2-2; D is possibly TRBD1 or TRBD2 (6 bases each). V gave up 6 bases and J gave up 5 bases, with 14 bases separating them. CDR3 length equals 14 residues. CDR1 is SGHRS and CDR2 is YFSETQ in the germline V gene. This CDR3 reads CASTEGGSTGELFF. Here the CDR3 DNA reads TGCGCCAGCACTGAAGGGGGGAGTACCGGGGAGCTGTTTTTT.

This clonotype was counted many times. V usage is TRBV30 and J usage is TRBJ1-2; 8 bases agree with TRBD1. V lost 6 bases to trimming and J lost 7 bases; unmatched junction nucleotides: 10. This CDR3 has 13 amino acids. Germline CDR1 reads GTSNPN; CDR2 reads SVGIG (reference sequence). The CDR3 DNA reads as TGTGCCTGCCACCGGGACAGGCCCTCTGGCTACACCTTC. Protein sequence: CACHRDRPSGYTF.

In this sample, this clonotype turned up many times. The CDR3 region has the DNA TGCAGTGCTAAAGACAGGAATCAGCCCCAGCATTTT. The encoded protein is CSAKDRNQPQHF. The V gene is TRBV20-1, the J gene TRBJ1-5; maybe TRBD1 (6 bases). With 4 bases removed from V and 4 bases from J, the gap between germline ends came to 8 bases. Looked up from germline, CDR1 is DFQATT and CDR2 is SNEGSKA (reference sequence). CDR3 length: 12 residues.

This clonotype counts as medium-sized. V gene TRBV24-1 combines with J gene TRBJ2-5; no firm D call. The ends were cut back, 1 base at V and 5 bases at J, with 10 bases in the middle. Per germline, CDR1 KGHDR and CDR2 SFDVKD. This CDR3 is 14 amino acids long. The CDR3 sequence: CATSDFGPAETQYF. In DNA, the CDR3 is TGTGCCACCAGTGATTTCGGACCCGCGGAGACCCAGTACTTC.

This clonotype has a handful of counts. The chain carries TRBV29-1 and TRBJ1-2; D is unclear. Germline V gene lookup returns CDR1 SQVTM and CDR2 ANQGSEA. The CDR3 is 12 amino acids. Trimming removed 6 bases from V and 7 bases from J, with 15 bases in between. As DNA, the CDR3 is TGCAGCGTGCAGGACGTCTTTAGTGGCTACACCTTC. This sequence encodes CSVQDVFSGYTF.

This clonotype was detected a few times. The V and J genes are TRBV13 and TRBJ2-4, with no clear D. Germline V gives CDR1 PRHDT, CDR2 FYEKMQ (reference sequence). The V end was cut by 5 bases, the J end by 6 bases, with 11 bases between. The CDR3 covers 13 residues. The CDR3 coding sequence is TGTGCCAGCAGCCCCGAAGGAAGAAACATTCAGTACTTC. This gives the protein CASSPEGRNIQYF.

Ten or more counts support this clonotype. The DNA of the CDR3 is TGTGCCAGCAGTTGGACAGGTGGGACCCGGGGTTCTAACGAGCAGTACTTC. Amino acid sequence: CASSWTGGTRGSNEQYF. The gene calls are TRBV28 and TRBJ2-7, with 7 positions matching TRBD1. This CDR3 is 17 amino acids long. Unmatched junction bases numbered 17, after V lost 4 bases and J lost 5 bases. The germline V gene has CDR1 MDHEN and CDR2 SYDVKM.

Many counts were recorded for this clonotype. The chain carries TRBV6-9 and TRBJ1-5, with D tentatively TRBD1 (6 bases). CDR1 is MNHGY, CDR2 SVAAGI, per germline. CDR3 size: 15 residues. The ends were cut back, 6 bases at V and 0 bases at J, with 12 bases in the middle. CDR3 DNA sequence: TGTGCCAGCAGCGGGGACATCACTAGCAATCAGCCCCAGCATTTT. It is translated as CASSGDITSNQPQHF.

The CDR3 protein is CASSYSAYSYEQYF. CDR3 nucleotides: TGTGCCAGCAGTTACTCAGCGTACTCCTACGAGCAGTACTTC. The genes are TRBV6-2 or TRBV6-3 and TRBJ2-7; no clear D. The V end lost 0 bases, the J end lost 0 bases, and 6 bases lay between the germline ends. Germline V lookup: CDR1 MNHEY, CDR2 SVGEGT. CDR3 size: 14 residues.

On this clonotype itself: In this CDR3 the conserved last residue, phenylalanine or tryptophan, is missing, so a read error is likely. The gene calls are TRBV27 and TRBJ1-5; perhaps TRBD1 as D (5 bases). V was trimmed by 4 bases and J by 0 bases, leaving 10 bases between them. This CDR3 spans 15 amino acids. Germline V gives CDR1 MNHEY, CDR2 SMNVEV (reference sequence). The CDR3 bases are TGTGCCAGCAGTTACGAGGGGAATAGCAATCAGCCCCAGCATCTT. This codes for CASSYEGNSNQPQHL.

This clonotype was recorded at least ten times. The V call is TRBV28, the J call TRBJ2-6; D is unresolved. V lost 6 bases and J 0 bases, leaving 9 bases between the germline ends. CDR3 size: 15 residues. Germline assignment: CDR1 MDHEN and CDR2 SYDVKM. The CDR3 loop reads CASRGPSSGANVLTF. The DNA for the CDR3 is TGTGCCAGCAGAGGTCCTTCCTCTGGGGCCAACGTCCTGACTTTC. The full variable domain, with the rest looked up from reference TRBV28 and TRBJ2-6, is DVKVTQSSRYLVKRTGEKVFLECVQDMDHENMFWYRQDPGLGLRLIYFSYDVKMKEKGDIPEGYSVSREKKERFSLILESASTNQTSMYLCASRGPSSGANVLTFGAGSRLTVL.

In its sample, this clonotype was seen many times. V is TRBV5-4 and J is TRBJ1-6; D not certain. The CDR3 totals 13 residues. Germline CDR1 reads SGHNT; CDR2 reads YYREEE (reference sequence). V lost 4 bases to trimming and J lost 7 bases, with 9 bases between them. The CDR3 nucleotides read TGTGCCAGCAGCCTCAAAGTCAATTCACCCCTCCACTTT. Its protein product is CASSLKVNSPLHF.

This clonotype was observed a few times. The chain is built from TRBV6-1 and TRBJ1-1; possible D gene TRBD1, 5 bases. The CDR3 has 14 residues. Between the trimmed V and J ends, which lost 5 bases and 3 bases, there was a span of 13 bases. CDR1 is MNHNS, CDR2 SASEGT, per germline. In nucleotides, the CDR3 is TGTGCCAGCAGTCCCCGGGGCAGCCACACTGAAGCTTTCTTT. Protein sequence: CASSPRGSHTEAFF.

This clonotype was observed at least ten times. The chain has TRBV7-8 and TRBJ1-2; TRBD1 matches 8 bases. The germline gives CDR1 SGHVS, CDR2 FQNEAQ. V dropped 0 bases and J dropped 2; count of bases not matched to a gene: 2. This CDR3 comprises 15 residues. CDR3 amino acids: CASSLAGQGNYGYTF. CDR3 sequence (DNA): TGTGCCAGCAGCTTAGCTGGACAGGGAAACTATGGCTACACCTTC.

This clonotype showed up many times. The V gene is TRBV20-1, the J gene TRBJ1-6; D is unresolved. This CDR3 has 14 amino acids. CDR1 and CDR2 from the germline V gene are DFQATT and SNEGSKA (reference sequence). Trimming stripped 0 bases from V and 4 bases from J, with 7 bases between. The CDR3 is CSAREGGYNSPLHF. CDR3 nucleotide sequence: TGCAGTGCTAGAGAGGGAGGATATAATTCACCCCTCCACTTT.

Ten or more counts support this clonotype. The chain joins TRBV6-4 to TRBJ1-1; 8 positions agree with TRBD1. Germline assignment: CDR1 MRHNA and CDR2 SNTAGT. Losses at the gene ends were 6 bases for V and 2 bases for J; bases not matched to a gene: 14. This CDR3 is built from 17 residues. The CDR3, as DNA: TGTGCCAGCAGCGGTGACAGGGGAGTGGTTCTAAACACTGAAGCTTTCTTT. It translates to CASSGDRGVVLNTEAFF.

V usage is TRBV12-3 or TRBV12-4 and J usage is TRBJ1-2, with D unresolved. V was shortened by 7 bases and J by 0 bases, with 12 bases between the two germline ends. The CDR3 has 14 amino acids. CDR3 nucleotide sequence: TGTGCCAGCATCCCAACGACGGCTAACTATGGCTACACCTTC. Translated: CASIPTTANYGYTF.

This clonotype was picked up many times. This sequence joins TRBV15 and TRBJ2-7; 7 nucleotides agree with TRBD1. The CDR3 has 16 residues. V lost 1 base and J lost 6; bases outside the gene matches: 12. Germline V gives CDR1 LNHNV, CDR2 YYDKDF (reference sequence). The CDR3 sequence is CATSRGVWDSHREQYF. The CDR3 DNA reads TGTGCCACCAGCAGAGGAGTGTGGGACAGCCACCGCGAGCAGTACTTC.

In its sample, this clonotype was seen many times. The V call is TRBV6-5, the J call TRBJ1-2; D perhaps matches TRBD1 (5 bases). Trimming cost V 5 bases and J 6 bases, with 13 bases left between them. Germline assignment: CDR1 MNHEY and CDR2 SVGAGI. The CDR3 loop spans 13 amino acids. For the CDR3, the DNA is TGTGCCAGCAGTACACAGGAGGGCAATGGCTACACCTTC. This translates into CASSTQEGNGYTF.

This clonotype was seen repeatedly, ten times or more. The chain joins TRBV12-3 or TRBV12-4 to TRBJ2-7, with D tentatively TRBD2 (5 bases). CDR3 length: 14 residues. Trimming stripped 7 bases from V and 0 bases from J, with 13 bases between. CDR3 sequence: CASTRGIPSYEQYF. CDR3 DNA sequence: TGTGCCAGCACCCGGGGTATTCCCTCCTACGAGCAGTACTTC.

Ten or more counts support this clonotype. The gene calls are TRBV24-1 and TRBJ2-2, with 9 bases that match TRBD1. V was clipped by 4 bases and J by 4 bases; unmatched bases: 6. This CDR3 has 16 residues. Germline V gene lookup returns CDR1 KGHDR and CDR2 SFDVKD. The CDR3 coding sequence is TGTGCCACCAGTGACGGGGACAGGGAAGGCACCGGGGAGCTGTTTTTT. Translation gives CATSDGDREGTGELFF.

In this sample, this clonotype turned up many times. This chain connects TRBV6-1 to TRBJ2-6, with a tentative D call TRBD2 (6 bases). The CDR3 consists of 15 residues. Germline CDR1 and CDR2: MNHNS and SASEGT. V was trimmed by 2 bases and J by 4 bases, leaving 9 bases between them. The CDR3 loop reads CASSEWGEGANVLTF. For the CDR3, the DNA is TGTGCCAGCAGTGAATGGGGGGAAGGGGCCAACGTCCTGACTTTC.

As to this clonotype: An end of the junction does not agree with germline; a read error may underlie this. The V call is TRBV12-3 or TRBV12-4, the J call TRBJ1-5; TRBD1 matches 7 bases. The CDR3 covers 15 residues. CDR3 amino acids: CASSRDSYSYQPQHF. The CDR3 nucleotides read TGTGCCAGCAGTCGGGACAGTTATAGCTATCAGCCTCAGCATTTT.